The entry that follows covers one T cell receptor beta chain sequence. What it binds is unknown. The junction does not match germline at one end; this may be a read error. The CDR3 is made up of 15 amino acids. The germline gives CDR1 SGHRS, CDR2 YFSETQ. Amplification used 60 Vbeta primers and 13 Jbeta primers. Generated by immunoSEQ multiplex PCR, the TCRdb table keeps only in-frame clones and is missing some. This sample carries about 190,000 clones, roughly four fifths of them seen once, and the ten largest clones take 3% to 3.5%. The sample comes from a study of cytomegalovirus exposure and HLA in healthy donors. Healthy individuals who donated bone marrow served as the donors. General observations from the study: CMV serostatus was the sole immune exposure information available. Reported performance of the classifier showed diagnosis of cytomegalovirus status with high specificity and sensitivity. Later analysis identified a missense DCLRE1C variant that was linked to TCR beta V- and J-gene trimming.

J is TRBJ2-5 and V is TRBV5-1, with D tentatively TRBD2 (7 bases). Gene TRBJ2-7 matches the end of the DNA better, so the J call may be wrong. The clonotype originates from a woman in her twenties or thirties in good health and CMV-seropositive. The material sequenced was PBMCs. This chain's CDR3 is CASSLGGVSSHEQYF. The CDR3 DNA sequence: TGCGCCAGCAGCTTAGGGGGGGTCTCCTCCCACGAGCAGTACTTC.